The 5 T cell receptor beta chains below were found in one sample sequenced in a study of vaccination and CD4 T cells after COVID-19. The Oncomine TCR Beta short-read assay sequenced DNA from cultured CD4+ T cells. TCRdb ran MiXCR on the PCR reads and lists one entry per CDR3 protein. The sample contains about 13,000 distinct CDR3 sequences, approximately 42% of which appear only once. Documented treatment: 10-day PBMC culture with coronavirus spike peptide pools or control peptides (ViraFEST assay). No antigen has been identified for these receptors. The sample consisted of CD4+ T cells from blood, cultured in vitro, taken after SARS-CoV-2 vaccination. The receptors here all came from a human donor who had recovered from COVID-19.

This chain joins TRBV12-3 or TRBV12-4 and TRBJ1-6; D may be TRBD1 (5 bases). The CDR3 consists of 14 residues. Trimming took 5 bases from V and 9 from J, leaving 14 bases between them. DNA for the CDR3: TGTGCCAGCAGTCCGGGGACCGGCGGTTCACCCCTCCACTTT. This sequence encodes CASSPGTGGSPLHF.

This clonotype was picked up a small number of times. The rearrangement joins TRBV30 to TRBJ1-2; no definite D call. Deletions cut 3 bases from V and 0 bases from J, with 11 bases between. Germline-derived CDR1 and CDR2 are GTSNPN and SVGIG (reference sequence). CDR3 length: 14 amino acids. CDR3 sequence: CAWRGPPTNYGYTF. CDR3 bases: TGTGCCTGGAGAGGACCTCCGACTAACTATGGCTACACCTTC.

The genes are TRBV5-1 and TRBJ1-4, with TRBD1 matching 8 bases. The CDR3 runs 13 residues. In germline, CDR1 is SGHRS, CDR2 YFSETQ. Trimming cost V 6 bases and J 7 bases; bases outside gene matches: 5. CDR3: CASMQGAGEKLFF. In nucleotides, the CDR3 is TGCGCCAGCATGCAGGGGGCTGGTGAAAAACTGTTTTTT.

This clonotype was recorded a few times. The chain couples TRBV6-1 to TRBJ1-5; D gene uncertain. From germline, CDR1 is MNHNS and CDR2 SASEGT. The CDR3 has 14 residues. Trimming removed 5 bases from V and 2 bases from J, with 10 bases in between. The CDR3 spells CASSPTPGNQPQHF. As DNA, the CDR3 is TGTGCCAGCAGTCCAACACCTGGCAATCAGCCCCAGCATTTT.

This clonotype was picked up a small number of times. Here the CDR3 reads CASSPRDSQNYGYTF. The CDR3 nucleotides read TGTGCCAGCAGCCCTAGGGACTCGCAGAACTATGGCTACACCTTC. This chain joins TRBV7-2 and TRBJ1-2; D is perhaps TRBD1 (5 bases). Germline V gene data show CDR1 as SGHTA and CDR2 as FQGNSA. The length of the CDR3 is 15 residues. The V end was cut by 5 bases, the J end by 2 bases, with 15 bases between.